This T cell receptor beta chain emerged from a study of blood T cell repertoires in COVID-19. Whole-study context: The samples span acute and convalescent COVID-19 from the United States, Italy and Spain. T cells, B-cell-depleted T cells, or PBMCs supplied cDNA or gDNA.

Germline V gene data show CDR1 as SGHTA and CDR2 as FQGTGA. This CDR3 has 18 amino acids. After removal of 2 bases from V and 7 bases from J, the junction contained 15 bases not matched to a gene. Original processing methods: Reference gene primer amplification gave estimated nucleated cell counts. Clones were sequenced by immunoSEQ multiplex PCR, and TCRdb holds only the in-frame ones, with some missing. The DNA gave D and trimming, while V, J and clone size come from that table. The data contain 100,000 to 150,000 clones, 80% to 90% of them seen just once; the ten biggest clones take up 25% to 35%.

Material: peripheral blood. The source of this sequence is a man in his sixties or seventies with active or convalescent COVID-19. The chain employs TRBV7-3 and TRBJ2-2, with 8 bases matching TRBD2. The CDR3 nucleotides are TGTGCCAGCAGCTTATCCGGCTCGGGACTAGGATCCGGCGGGGAGCTGTTTTTT. Translating gives CASSLSGSGLGSGGELFF.